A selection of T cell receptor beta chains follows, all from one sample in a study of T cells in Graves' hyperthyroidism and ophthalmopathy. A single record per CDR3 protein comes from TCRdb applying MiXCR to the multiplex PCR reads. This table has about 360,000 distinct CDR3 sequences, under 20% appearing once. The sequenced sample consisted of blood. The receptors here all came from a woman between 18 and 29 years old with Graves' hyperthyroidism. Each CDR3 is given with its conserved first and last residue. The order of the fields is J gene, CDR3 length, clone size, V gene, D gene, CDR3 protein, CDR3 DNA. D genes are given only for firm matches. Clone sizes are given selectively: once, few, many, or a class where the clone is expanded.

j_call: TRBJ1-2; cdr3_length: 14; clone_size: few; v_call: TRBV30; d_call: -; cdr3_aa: CAWSLTGSSYGYTF; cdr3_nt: TGTGCCTGGAGTTTAACGGGAAGCAGCTATGGCTACACCTTC
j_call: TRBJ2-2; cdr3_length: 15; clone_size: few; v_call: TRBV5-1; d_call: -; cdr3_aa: CASSLEGWNTGELFF; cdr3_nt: TGCGCCAGCAGCTTGGAGGGCTGGAACACCGGGGAGCTGTTTTTT
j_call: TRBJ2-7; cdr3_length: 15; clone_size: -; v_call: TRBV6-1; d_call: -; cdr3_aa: CASSGGHGSSYEQYF; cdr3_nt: TGTGCCAGCAGCGGGGGACACGGGAGTTCCTACGAGCAGTACTTC
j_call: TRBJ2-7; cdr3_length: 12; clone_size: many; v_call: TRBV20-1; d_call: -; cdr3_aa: CSARLVDYEQYF; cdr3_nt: TGCAGTGCTAGACTAGTCGACTACGAGCAGTACTTC
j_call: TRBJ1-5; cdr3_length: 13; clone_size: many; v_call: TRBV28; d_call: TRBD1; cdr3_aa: CATLTGGSQPQHF; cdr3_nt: TGTGCCACCCTGACAGGGGGCAGCCAGCCCCAGCATTTT
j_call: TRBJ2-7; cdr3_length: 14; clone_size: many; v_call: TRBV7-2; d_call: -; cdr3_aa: CASSFTGVRYEQYF; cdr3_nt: TGTGCCAGCAGCTTTACGGGGGTCAGGTACGAGCAGTACTTC
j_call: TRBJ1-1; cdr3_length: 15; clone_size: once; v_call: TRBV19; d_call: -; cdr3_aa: CASSIRTGKWDEAFF; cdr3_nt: TGTGCCAGTAGTATTCGTACCGGCAAGTGGGATGAAGCTTTCTTT
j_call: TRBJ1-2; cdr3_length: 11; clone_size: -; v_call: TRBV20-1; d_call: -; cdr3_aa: CSLTGTYGYTF; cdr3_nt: TGCAGTTTAACAGGGACCTATGGCTACACCTTC
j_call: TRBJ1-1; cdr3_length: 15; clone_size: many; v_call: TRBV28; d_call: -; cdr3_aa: CASSLYPQRDTEAFF; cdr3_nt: TGTGCCAGCAGTTTATATCCCCAACGCGACACTGAAGCTTTCTTT
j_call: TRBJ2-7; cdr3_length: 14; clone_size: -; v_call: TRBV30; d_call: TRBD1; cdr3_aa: CAWNRGMGYYEQYF; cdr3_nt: TGTGCCTGGAACAGGGGAATGGGTTACTACGAGCAGTACTTC
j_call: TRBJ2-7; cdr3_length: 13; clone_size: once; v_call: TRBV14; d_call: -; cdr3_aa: CVSSQDDGYEQYF; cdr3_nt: TGTGTCAGCAGCCAAGATGACGGCTACGAGCAGTACTTC
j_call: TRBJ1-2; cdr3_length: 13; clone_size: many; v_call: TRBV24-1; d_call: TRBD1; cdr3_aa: CATSDAQGDGYTF; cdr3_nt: TGTGCCACCAGTGATGCCCAGGGGGACGGCTACACCTTC
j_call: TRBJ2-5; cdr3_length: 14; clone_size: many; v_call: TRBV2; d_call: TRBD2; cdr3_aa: CASSEASGEKTQYF; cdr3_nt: TGTGCCAGCAGTGAGGCTAGCGGGGAAAAGACCCAGTACTTC
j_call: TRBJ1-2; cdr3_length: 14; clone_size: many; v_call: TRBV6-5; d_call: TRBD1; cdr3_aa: CASSFTTGAYGYTF; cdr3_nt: TGTGCCAGCAGTTTTACAACAGGGGCCTATGGCTACACCTTC
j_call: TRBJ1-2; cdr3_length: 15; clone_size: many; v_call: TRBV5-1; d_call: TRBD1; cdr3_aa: CASSLAGTANYGYTF; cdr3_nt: TGCGCCAGCAGCTTGGCCGGGACAGCTAACTATGGCTACACCTTC
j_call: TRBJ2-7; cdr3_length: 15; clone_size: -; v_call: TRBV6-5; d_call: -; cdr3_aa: CASSYSRDASYEQYF; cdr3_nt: TGTGCCAGCAGTTACTCCAGGGATGCCTCCTACGAGCAGTACTTC
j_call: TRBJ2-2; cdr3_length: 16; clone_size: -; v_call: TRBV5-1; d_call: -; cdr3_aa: CASSLGLLFPLGELFF; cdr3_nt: TGCGCCAGCAGCTTGGGACTTCTCTTCCCCCTCGGGGAGCTGTTTTTT
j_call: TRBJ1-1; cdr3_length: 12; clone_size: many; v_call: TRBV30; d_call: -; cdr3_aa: CAWFPWNTEAFF; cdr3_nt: TGTGCCTGGTTTCCATGGAACACTGAAGCTTTCTTT
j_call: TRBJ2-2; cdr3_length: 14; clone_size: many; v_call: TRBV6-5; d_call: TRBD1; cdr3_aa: CASRIGQGAGELFF; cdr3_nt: TGTGCCAGCAGAATCGGACAGGGGGCCGGGGAGCTGTTTTTT
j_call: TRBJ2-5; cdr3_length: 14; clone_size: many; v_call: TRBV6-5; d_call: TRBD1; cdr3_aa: CASAGTGILETQYF; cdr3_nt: TGTGCCAGTGCCGGGACAGGGATTTTGGAGACCCAGTACTTC
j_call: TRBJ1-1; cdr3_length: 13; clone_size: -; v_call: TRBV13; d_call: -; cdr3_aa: CASSRRVATEAFF; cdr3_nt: TGTGCCAGCAGCCGTAGGGTAGCCACTGAAGCTTTCTTT
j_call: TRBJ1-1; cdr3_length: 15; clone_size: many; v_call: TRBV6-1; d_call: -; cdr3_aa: CASSTIGGTHTEAFF; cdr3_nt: TGTGCCAGCAGTACGATTGGTGGCACACACACTGAAGCTTTCTTT
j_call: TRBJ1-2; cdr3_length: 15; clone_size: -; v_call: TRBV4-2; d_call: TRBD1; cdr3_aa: CASSRQGVNNYGYTF; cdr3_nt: TGTGCCAGCAGCCGACAGGGGGTGAATAACTATGGCTACACCTTC
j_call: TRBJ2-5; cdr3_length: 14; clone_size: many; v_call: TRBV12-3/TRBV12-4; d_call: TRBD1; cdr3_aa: CASRPDRGQETQYF; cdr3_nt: TGTGCCAGCAGACCGGACAGGGGCCAAGAGACCCAGTACTTC
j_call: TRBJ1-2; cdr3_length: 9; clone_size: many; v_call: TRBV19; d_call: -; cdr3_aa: CARLRGYTF; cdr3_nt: TGTGCCAGACTCCGGGGCTACACCTTC
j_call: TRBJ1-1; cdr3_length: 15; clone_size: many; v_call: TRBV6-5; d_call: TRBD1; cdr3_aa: CASSYRDRENTEAFF; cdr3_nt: TGTGCCAGCAGTTATCGGGACAGAGAGAACACTGAAGCTTTCTTT
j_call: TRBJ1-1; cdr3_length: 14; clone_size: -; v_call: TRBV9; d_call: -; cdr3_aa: CASSMEGWDTEAFF; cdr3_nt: TGTGCCAGCAGCATGGAGGGTTGGGACACTGAAGCTTTCTTT
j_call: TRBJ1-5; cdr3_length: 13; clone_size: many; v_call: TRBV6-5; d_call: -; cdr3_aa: CASTLIPEQPQHF; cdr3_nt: TGTGCCAGCACCCTAATCCCCGAACAGCCCCAGCATTTT
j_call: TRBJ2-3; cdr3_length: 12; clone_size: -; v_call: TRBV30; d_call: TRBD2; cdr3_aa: CAWSGGADTQYF; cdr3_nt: TGTGCCTGGAGCGGGGGGGCAGATACGCAGTATTTT
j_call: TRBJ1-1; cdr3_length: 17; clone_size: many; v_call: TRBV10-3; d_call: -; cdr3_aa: CAIRRIQGLKWNTEAFF; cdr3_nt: TGTGCCATCAGGCGAATTCAGGGGTTGAAATGGAACACTGAAGCTTTCTTT
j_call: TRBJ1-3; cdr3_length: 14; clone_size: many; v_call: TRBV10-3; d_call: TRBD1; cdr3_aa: CAISEGQGGNTIYF; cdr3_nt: TGTGCCATCAGTGAGGGACAGGGAGGAAACACCATATATTTT
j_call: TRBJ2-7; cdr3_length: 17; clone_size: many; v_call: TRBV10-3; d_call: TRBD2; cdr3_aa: CAIAGTSGGAQAYEQYF; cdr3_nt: TGTGCCATCGCGGGGACTAGCGGGGGGGCACAGGCCTACGAGCAGTACTTC
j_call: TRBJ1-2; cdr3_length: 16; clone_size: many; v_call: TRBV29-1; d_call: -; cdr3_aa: CSVASRFSLANYGYTF; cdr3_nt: TGCAGCGTTGCTAGCAGGTTCAGTCTCGCTAACTATGGCTACACCTTC
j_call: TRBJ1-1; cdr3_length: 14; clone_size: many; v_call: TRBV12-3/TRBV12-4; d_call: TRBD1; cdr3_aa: CASSPRTGRTEAFF; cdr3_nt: TGTGCCAGCAGTCCACGGACAGGGCGCACTGAAGCTTTCTTT
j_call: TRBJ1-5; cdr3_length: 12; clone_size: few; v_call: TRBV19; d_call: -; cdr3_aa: CASSLKDQPQHF; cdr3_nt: TGTGCCAGTAGTTTGAAGGATCAGCCCCAGCATTTT
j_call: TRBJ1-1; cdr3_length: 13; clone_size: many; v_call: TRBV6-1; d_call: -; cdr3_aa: CASRRQRNTEAFF; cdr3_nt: TGTGCCAGCAGAAGACAGAGGAACACTGAAGCTTTCTTT
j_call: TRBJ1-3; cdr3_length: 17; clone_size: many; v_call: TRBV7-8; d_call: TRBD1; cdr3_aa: CANSLRTGQGRGNTIYF; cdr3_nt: TGTGCCAACAGCCTTAGAACCGGACAGGGGAGGGGAAACACCATATATTTT
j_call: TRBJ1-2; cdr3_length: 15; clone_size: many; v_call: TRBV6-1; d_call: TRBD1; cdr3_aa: CASSEVRTGNYGYTF; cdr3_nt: TGTGCCAGCAGTGAAGTGAGGACAGGAAACTATGGCTACACCTTC
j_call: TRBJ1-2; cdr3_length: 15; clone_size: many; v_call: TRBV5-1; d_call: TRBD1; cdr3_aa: CASSLVVGTGVGYTF; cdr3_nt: TGCGCCAGCAGCTTGGTAGTTGGGACAGGGGTCGGCTACACCTTC
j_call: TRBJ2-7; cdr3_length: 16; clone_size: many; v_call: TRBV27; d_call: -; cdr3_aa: CASSSRRGGVSYEQYF; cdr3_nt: TGTGCCAGCAGTTCCCGTAGGGGGGGGGTCTCGTACGAGCAGTACTTC
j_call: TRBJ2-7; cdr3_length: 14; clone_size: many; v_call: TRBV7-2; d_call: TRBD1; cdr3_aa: CASSQTGGINEQYF; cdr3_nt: TGTGCCAGCAGCCAGACAGGGGGTATCAACGAGCAGTACTTC
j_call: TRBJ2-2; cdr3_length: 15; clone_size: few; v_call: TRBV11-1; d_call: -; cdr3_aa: CASSFGYAGTGELFF; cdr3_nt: TGTGCCAGCAGCTTCGGATACGCGGGCACCGGGGAGCTGTTTTTT
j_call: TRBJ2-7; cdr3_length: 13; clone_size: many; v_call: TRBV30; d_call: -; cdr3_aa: CAWRGRTTYEQYF; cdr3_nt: TGTGCCTGGAGGGGGAGGACAACCTACGAGCAGTACTTC
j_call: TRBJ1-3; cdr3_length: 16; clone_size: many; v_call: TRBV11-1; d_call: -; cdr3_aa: CASSSDSSYSGNTIYF; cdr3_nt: TGTGCCAGCAGCTCCGACAGTTCTTACTCTGGAAACACCATATATTTT
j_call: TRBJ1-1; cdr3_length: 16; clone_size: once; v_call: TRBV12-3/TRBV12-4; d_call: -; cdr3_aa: CASSLALRQGNTEAFF; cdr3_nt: TGTGCCAGCAGTTTAGCGCTAAGGCAGGGTAACACTGAAGCTTTCTTT
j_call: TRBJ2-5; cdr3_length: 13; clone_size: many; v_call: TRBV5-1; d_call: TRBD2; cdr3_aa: CASSLGEGETQYF; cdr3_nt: TGTGCCAGCAGCCTGGGGGAGGGTGAGACCCAGTACTTC
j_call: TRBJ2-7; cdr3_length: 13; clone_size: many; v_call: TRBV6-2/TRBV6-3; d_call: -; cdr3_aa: CASSGAAIYEQYF; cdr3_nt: TGTGCCAGCAGTGGGGCAGCGATCTACGAGCAGTACTTC
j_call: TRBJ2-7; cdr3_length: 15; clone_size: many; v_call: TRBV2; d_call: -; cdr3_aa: CASTQGRGITYEQYF; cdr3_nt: TGTGCCAGCACCCAAGGCAGGGGTATAACCTACGAGCAGTACTTC